This entry describes one T cell receptor beta chain. As handled by the study authors: Nucleated cell counts were estimated from reference gene primer amplification. Data came from immunoSEQ multiplex PCR; TCRdb stores just in-frame clones and leaves some out. The D gene and trimming were derived from the DNA, and the V and J assignments and clone size from that table. Of 80,000 or so clones in the sample, 75% to 90% were seen once. From germline, CDR1 is SGHRS and CDR2 YFSETQ. The CDR3 covers 17 residues. Trimming removed 0 bases from V and 1 base from J; junction bases left unmatched: 9. These data originate in a study of blood T cell repertoires in COVID-19.

This sequence originates from a woman in her sixties or seventies with acute or convalescent COVID-19. The specimen sequenced was peripheral blood. This sequence joins TRBV5-1 and TRBJ2-5, with 7 nucleotides matching TRBD1. This chain's CDR3 is CASSLGLKAGGQETQYF. As DNA, the CDR3 is TGCGCCAGCAGCTTGGGGCTTAAGGCAGGGGGCCAAGAGACCCAGTACTTC.